The 23 T cell receptor beta chains given below trace back to one sample, sequenced in a study of T cell responses to AZD1222 COVID-19 vaccine. Profiled with immunoSEQ multiplex PCR; TCRdb holds only in-frame clones, not every one. Of approximately 140,000 clones in the sample, about 94% were seen once. Specimen: peripheral blood, collected on day 0 of AZD1222 vaccination. The receptors were gathered from an adult in good health.

In this sample, this clone turned up a few times. The chain joins TRBV16 to TRBJ1-5, with a tentative D call TRBD1 (5 bases). CDR1 is KGHSY, CDR2 FQNENV, per germline. CDR3 length equals 14 residues. Trimming left V 2 bases short and J 4 bases short, with 9 bases between. CDR3 in DNA: TGTGCCAGCAGCCAACGGGGCCCTAATCAGCCCCAGCATTTT. This gives the protein CASSQRGPNQPQHF.

The chain joins TRBV2 to TRBJ2-7; 9 nucleotides line up with TRBD1. Trimming removed 5 bases from V and 5 bases from J; junction bases left unmatched: 10. From germline, CDR1 is SNHLY and CDR2 FYNNEI. The CDR3 loop spans 15 amino acids. CDR3 sequence reads: CASSTGTGIHDEQYF. DNA of the CDR3: TGTGCCAGCAGTACCGGGACAGGGATTCACGACGAGCAGTACTTC.

V is TRBV7-6 and J is TRBJ1-1; maybe TRBD1 (5 bases). Trimming left V 5 bases short and J 6 bases short, with 16 bases between. The CDR3 consists of 14 residues. The germline V gene encodes CDR1 SGHVS and CDR2 FNYEAQ. The CDR3 protein is CASSPTHRPSEAFF. In DNA form, the CDR3 reads TGTGCCAGCAGCCCCACACACAGGCCATCTGAAGCTTTCTTT.

This chain connects TRBV25-1 to TRBJ1-2, with 7 bases aligning to TRBD1. V was clipped by 4 bases and J by 4 bases; unmatched bases: 3. The CDR3 covers 13 residues. CDR1 MGHDK and CDR2 SYGVNS come from the germline V gene. The CDR3 DNA is TGTGCCAGCAGTGCAACAGGGGCCTATGGCTACACCTTC. Translated, it gives CASSATGAYGYTF.

V is TRBV5-1 and J is TRBJ2-3; 7 positions agree with TRBD2. With V trimmed by 2 bases and J by 0 bases, 0 bases remained unmatched. This CDR3 has 14 residues. Germline assignment: CDR1 SGHRS and CDR2 YFSETQ. The CDR3 spells CASSLAGSTDTQYF. CDR3 bases: TGCGCCAGCAGCTTAGCGGGGAGCACAGATACGCAGTATTTT.

The J gene is TRBJ2-2, the V gene TRBV28, with 9 positions matching TRBD2. CDR1 is MDHEN and CDR2 is SYDVKM in the germline V gene. The CDR3 spans 17 residues. With V trimmed by 4 bases and J by 8 bases, 14 bases remained unmatched. CDR3 region: CASSSLAGAMGGGELFF. The CDR3 bases are TGTGCCAGCAGTTCCTTAGCGGGAGCCATGGGAGGAGGGGAGCTGTTTTTT.

This clone has just one count. The gene calls are TRBV19 and TRBJ2-7; 8 bases align to TRBD2. This CDR3 contains 14 residues. CDR1 and CDR2 from the germline V gene are LNHDA and SQIVND (reference sequence). V gave up 6 bases and J gave up 5 bases; unmatched junction bases: 9. The CDR3 nucleotides are TGTGCCAGTAGATCACTTGGCGGGGGGAACGAGCAGTACTTC. Its translation is CASRSLGGGNEQYF.

The chain recombines TRBV5-6 with TRBJ1-2; no clear D. The CDR3 totals 15 residues. Germline assignment: CDR1 SGHDT and CDR2 YYEEEE. V was shortened by 6 bases and J by 4 bases, with 19 bases between the two germline ends. CDR3 sequence: CASTITTRESYGYTF. CDR3 DNA: TGTGCCAGCACCATCACGACGAGGGAGAGCTATGGCTACACCTTC.

This rearrangement joins TRBV6-1 to TRBJ2-7; no reliable D call. Trimming removed 1 base at V and 2 bases at J, with 12 bases between. The CDR3 has 15 residues. Germline assignment: CDR1 MNHNS and CDR2 SASEGT. This CDR3 is CASSEVAGHTYEQYF. CDR3 in DNA: TGTGCCAGCAGTGAAGTGGCAGGCCATACCTACGAGCAGTACTTC.

This clone came up once. The rearrangement joins TRBV7-9 to TRBJ2-3; 8 bases map to TRBD1. V was pared by 3 bases and J by 6 bases, with 8 bases of the junction left unmatched. From germline, CDR1 is SEHNR and CDR2 FQNEAQ (reference sequence). The CDR3 covers 15 residues. The chain's CDR3 is CASSLGRTGGDTQYF. The DNA for the CDR3 is TGTGCCAGCAGCTTGGGTAGAACAGGGGGGGATACGCAGTATTTT.

The CDR3 DNA reads TGTGCCAGTAGTATGAGGTCAGGGGGCAGCGGCTACACCTTC. This encodes CASSMRSGGSGYTF. J is TRBJ1-2 and V is TRBV19; 8 nucleotides agree with TRBD1. The CDR3 has 14 amino acids. Unmatched junction bases numbered 8, after V lost 3 bases and J lost 8 bases. Germline CDR1 reads LNHDA; CDR2 reads SQIVND (reference sequence).

This chain uses TRBV19 with TRBJ1-5, with a weak D call TRBD1 (6 bases). The V gene lost 5 bases and the J gene lost 4 bases, with 12 bases spanning the gap. In germline, CDR1 is LNHDA, CDR2 SQIVND (reference sequence). This CDR3 has 14 residues. CDR3 DNA: TGTGCCAGTAGTGCGCGTACAGGGAATCAGCCCCAGCATTTT. Its translation is CASSARTGNQPQHF.

DNA of the CDR3: TGTGCCTGGAGTGTACAGGGGGGAAACACCATATATTTT. Its protein is CAWSVQGGNTIYF. The chain couples TRBV30 to TRBJ1-3; TRBD1 matches 7 bases. The CDR3 sequence is 13 residues long. Germline-derived CDR1 and CDR2 are GTSNPN and SVGIG (reference sequence). Losses at the gene ends were 0 bases for V and 4 bases for J; bases not matched to a gene: 0. The full variable domain, in which reference TRBV30 and TRBJ1-3 provide the parts outside the CDR3, is SQTIHQWPATLVQPVGSPLSLECTVEGTSNPNLYWYRQAAGRGLQLLFYSVGIGQISSEVPQNLSASRPQDRQFILSSKKLLLSDSGFYLCAWSVQGGNTIYFGEGSWLTVV.

The rearrangement joins TRBV6-5 to TRBJ1-2, with D possibly matching TRBD1 (6 bases). This CDR3 has 11 amino acids. Trimming pared 6 bases from V and 8 bases from J, leaving 10 bases between. Germline V gene lookup returns CDR1 MNHEY and CDR2 SVGAGI. The CDR3 region has the DNA TGTGCCAGCAGAGACAGGAAGGGCTACACCTTC. Translation gives CASRDRKGYTF.

The genes are TRBV27 and TRBJ1-2; D remains ambiguous. The CDR3 covers 13 residues. Trimming cost V 3 bases and J 1 base, with 6 bases left between them. The germline V gene has CDR1 MNHEY and CDR2 SMNVEV (reference sequence). In DNA, the CDR3 is TGTGCCAGCAGTTTTTCCGTTAACTATGGCTACACCTTC. This sequence encodes CASSFSVNYGYTF.

The CDR3 region is CASSLVVGTGSYEQYF. DNA of the CDR3: TGTGCCAGCAGCTTAGTAGTTGGGACAGGGTCCTACGAGCAGTACTTC. The chain carries TRBV7-9 and TRBJ2-7; 9 bases map to TRBD1. This CDR3 is 16 amino acids long. The germline gives CDR1 SEHNR, CDR2 FQNEAQ (reference sequence). V gave up 1 base and J gave up 1 base; unmatched junction bases: 5. The full variable domain, with the rest looked up from reference TRBV7-9 and TRBJ2-7, is DTGVSQNPRHKITKRGQNVTFRCDPISEHNRLYWYRQTLGQGPEFLTYFQNEAQLEKSRLLSDRFSAERPKGSFSTLEIQRTEQGDSAMYLCASSLVVGTGSYEQYFGPGTRLTVT.

CDR3 nucleotides: TGTGCCAGCAGCGCAGGGGGAACTGAAGCTTTCTTT. Protein product: CASSAGGTEAFF. This sequence joins TRBV6-5 and TRBJ1-1; 7 nucleotides line up with TRBD1. Germline V gives CDR1 MNHEY, CDR2 SVGAGI. The CDR3 contains 12 residues. Trimming cost V 6 bases and J 5 bases; bases outside gene matches: 3.

The chain carries TRBV29-1 and TRBJ2-5, with D hard to call. The CDR3 has 13 residues. Deletions cut 0 bases from V and 5 bases from J, with 10 bases between. Germline CDR1 SQVTM, CDR2 ANQGSEA. CDR3 loop: CSVEDYLRETQYF. The DNA of the CDR3 is TGCAGCGTTGAAGACTACCTCCGGGAGACCCAGTACTTC.

CDR3 residues: CASSPLPTLGPMGGYEQYF. CDR3 DNA sequence: TGTGCCAGCTCACCGCTCCCGACACTAGGCCCCATGGGAGGTTACGAGCAGTACTTC. The rearrangement joins TRBV18 to TRBJ2-7, with D perhaps matching TRBD2 (6 bases). The CDR3 contains 19 residues. The V end was cut by 3 bases, the J end by 4 bases, with 28 bases between. Per the germline V gene, CDR1 is KGHSH and CDR2 is LQKENI.

The chain carries TRBV4-3 and TRBJ1-6; no clear D. V was cut by 2 bases and J by 5 bases, with 16 bases left in between. CDR3 length equals 17 residues. Germline V gene lookup returns CDR1 LGHNA and CDR2 YSLEER. The CDR3 region is CASSQQRWTEDNSPLHF. For the CDR3, the DNA is TGCGCCAGCAGCCAACAACGATGGACGGAGGATAATTCACCCCTCCACTTT.

The chain recombines TRBV30 with TRBJ2-3; D uncertain. The ends were cut back, 5 bases at V and 6 bases at J, with 6 bases in the middle. Per germline, CDR1 GTSNPN and CDR2 SVGIG (reference sequence). CDR3 length: 10 residues. CDR3 DNA sequence: TGTGCCTGGGAGGAGGATACGCAGTATTTT. This sequence encodes CAWEEDTQYF.

The gene calls are TRBV14 and TRBJ2-1; D gene ambiguous. Trimming cost V 4 bases and J 0 bases, with 7 bases left between them. The CDR3 contains 14 residues. The germline CDR1 and CDR2 sequences are SGHDN and FVKESK. The DNA of the CDR3 is TGTGCCAGCAGCCGGGGTTACTCCTACAATGAGCAGTTCTTC. Translated: CASSRGYSYNEQFF.

This chain links TRBV7-2 with TRBJ1-1; no clear D gene. CDR3 length: 16 amino acids. Germline values: CDR1 SGHTA, CDR2 FQGNSA. Trimming stripped 5 bases from V and 1 base from J, with 17 bases between. The CDR3 DNA is TGTGCCAGCAGCCTGATAGCGACGGGAGGGAACACTGAAGCTTTCTTT. It is translated as CASSLIATGGNTEAFF.